These 11 T cell receptor beta chains share one sample of origin, sequenced in a study of identical twins. TCRdb itself ran the 5' RACE reads through MiXCR, one entry per CDR3 protein. Among more than 600,000 distinct CDR3 sequences listed, roughly 20% were seen once. The sample also formed part of further work on T cells expressing NK-cell markers.

The sample was PBMCs. The receptors here all came from a woman under 30 in good health.

This chain uses TRBV20-1 with TRBJ2-1; D may be TRBD2 (6 bases). Germline CDR1 and CDR2: DFQATT and SNEGSKA (reference sequence). The CDR3 has 11 amino acids. CDR3 nucleotide sequence: TGCAGCGGGAGTTGGTACAATGAGCAGTTCTTC. This codes for CSGSWYNEQFF.

CDR3 nucleotide sequence: TGTGCCAGCAGTTTACGACAGGACCGGGGGCCCCAGCATTTT. Encoded protein: CASSLRQDRGPQHF. J is TRBJ1-5 and V is TRBV12-3 or TRBV12-4, with D possibly matching TRBD1 (6 bases). Trimming cost V 2 bases and J 9 bases, with 14 bases left between them. The CDR3 totals 14 residues.

This clonotype was counted a few times. This chain uses TRBV5-1 with TRBJ2-7; D may be TRBD2 (5 bases). The CDR3 totals 17 residues. V lost 5 bases and J lost 1, with 22 bases in between. CDR1 and CDR2 from the germline V gene are SGHRS and YFSETQ. This CDR3 is CASRLALRTFGSYEQYF. As DNA, the CDR3 is TGCGCCAGCAGACTCGCCCTTAGGACTTTTGGGTCCTACGAGCAGTACTTC.

CDR3 amino acids: CASRTGVFNTEAFF. CDR3 DNA sequence: TGTGCCAGTCGGACAGGGGTTTTCAACACTGAAGCTTTCTTT. The chain carries TRBV6-1 and TRBJ1-1; the match to TRBD1 covers 9 bases. The CDR3 covers 14 residues. The V gene end was trimmed by 9 bases and the J gene end by 2 bases; junction bases not matched to a gene: 7. The germline V gene encodes CDR1 MNHNS and CDR2 SASEGT.

Only a few counts were recorded for this clonotype. The chain combines TRBV15 with TRBJ2-5; the match to TRBD2 covers 8 bases. Looked up from germline, CDR1 is LNHNV and CDR2 is YYDKDF (reference sequence). The CDR3 has 19 amino acids. V shed 0 bases and J 2 bases; nucleotides not matched to a gene: 14. The CDR3 DNA reads as TGTGCCACCAGCAGAGATCCCACAGACGGGAGGGCGCGTCAAGAGACCCAGTACTTC. As protein: CATSRDPTDGRARQETQYF. Variable domain in full (rest from reference TRBV15 and TRBJ2-5): DAMVIQNPRYQVTQFGKPVTLSCSQTLNHNVMYWYQQKSSQAPKLLFHYYDKDFNNEADTPDNFQSRRPNTSFCFLDIRSPGLGDTAMYLCATSRDPTDGRARQETQYFGPGTRLLVL.

This chain connects TRBV10-3 to TRBJ2-1; 7 bases agree with TRBD1. The CDR3 runs to 15 residues. Germline CDR1 is ENHRY and CDR2 is SYGVKD. Trimming at V came to 5 bases and at J to 8 bases, leaving 12 bases not matched to a gene. In DNA form, the CDR3 reads TGTGCCATCAGTCGAACCGGGACAGTAGGCGATGAGCAGTTCTTC. This gives the protein CAISRTGTVGDEQFF.

J is TRBJ1-6 and V is TRBV12-3 or TRBV12-4; D gene ambiguous. CDR3 length equals 16 residues. The V and J ends lost 3 bases and 4 bases respectively, with 13 bases between them. CDR3 residues: CASSFRRTKYNSPLHF. As DNA, the CDR3 is TGTGCCAGCAGTTTCCGCAGGACCAAATATAATTCACCCCTCCACTTT.

CDR3 residues: CAWSEYSNQPQHF. In DNA form, the CDR3 reads TGTGCCTGGAGTGAATATAGCAATCAGCCCCAGCATTTT. V and J are TRBV30 and TRBJ1-5; D not certain. The CDR3 spans 13 residues. Germline V gene lookup returns CDR1 GTSNPN and CDR2 SVGIG (reference sequence). With 1 base removed from V and 0 bases from J, the gap between germline ends came to 4 bases.

The chain has TRBV6-4 and TRBJ2-7; D is uncertain. With 5 bases removed from V and 4 bases from J, the gap between germline ends came to 12 bases. Germline-derived CDR1 and CDR2 are MRHNA and SNTAGT. This CDR3 is built from 13 residues. The CDR3 DNA reads TGTGCCAGCAGTCCATCCGACGGATACGAGCAGTACTTC. Its translation is CASSPSDGYEQYF.

V and J are TRBV5-1 and TRBJ1-1; possible D gene TRBD1, 6 bases. Trimming took off 3 bases at V and 5 bases at J, with 14 bases between the two ends. The CDR3 totals 14 residues. CDR1 and CDR2 from the germline V gene are SGHRS and YFSETQ. The CDR3 loop is CASSSRGGGTEAFF. CDR3 sequence (DNA): TGCGCCAGCAGCTCCCGAGGGGGGGGGACTGAAGCTTTCTTT.

The chain couples TRBV10-2 to TRBJ1-6; D remains unclear. The CDR3 totals 13 residues. The V gene lost 3 bases and the J gene lost 10 bases, with 10 bases spanning the gap. Germline V gene sequence: CDR1 WSHSY, CDR2 SAAADI. The CDR3 here is CASSDSKASPLHF. CDR3 coding DNA: TGCGCCAGCAGTGACTCCAAGGCCTCACCCCTCCACTTT.